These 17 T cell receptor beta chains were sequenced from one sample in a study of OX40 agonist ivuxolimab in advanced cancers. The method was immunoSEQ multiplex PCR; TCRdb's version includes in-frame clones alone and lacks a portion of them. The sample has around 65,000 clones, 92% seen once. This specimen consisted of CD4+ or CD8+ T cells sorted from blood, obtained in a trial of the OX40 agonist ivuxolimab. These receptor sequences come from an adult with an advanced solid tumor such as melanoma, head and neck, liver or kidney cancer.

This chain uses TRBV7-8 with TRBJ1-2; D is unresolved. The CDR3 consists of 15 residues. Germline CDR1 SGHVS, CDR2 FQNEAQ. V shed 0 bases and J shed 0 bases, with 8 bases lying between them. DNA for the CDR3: TGTGCCAGCAGCTTAGCCTGGGGAGCTAACTATGGCTACACCTTC. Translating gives CASSLAWGANYGYTF.

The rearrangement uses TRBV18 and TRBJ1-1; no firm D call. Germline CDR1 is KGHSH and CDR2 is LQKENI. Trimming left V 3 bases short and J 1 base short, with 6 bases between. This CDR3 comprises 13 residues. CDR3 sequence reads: CASSPGRNTEAFF. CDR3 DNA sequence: TGTGCCAGCTCACCGGGTAGGAACACTGAAGCTTTCTTT.

DNA of the CDR3: TGTGCCAGCAGCTTTGTGGGACCCCAGCATTTT. It encodes CASSFVGPQHF. The chain is built from TRBV5-8 and TRBJ1-5, with D unresolved. The CDR3 spans 11 residues. V lost 2 bases, J lost 10 bases, and 7 bases lay in between. Germline V gene data show CDR1 as SGHTS and CDR2 as YDEGEE. Using reference TRBV5-8 and TRBJ1-5 for the parts outside the CDR3, the full variable domain is EAGVTQSPTHLIKTRGQQATLRCSPISGHTSVYWYQQALGLGLQFLLWYDEGEERNRGNFPPRFSGRQFPNYSSELNVNALELEDSALYLCASSFVGPQHFGDGTRLSIL.

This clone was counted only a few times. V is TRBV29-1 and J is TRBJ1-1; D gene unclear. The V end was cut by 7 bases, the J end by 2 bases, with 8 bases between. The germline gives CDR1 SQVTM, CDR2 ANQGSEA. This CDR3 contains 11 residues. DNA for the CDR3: TGCAGCGGCTGGGAAAACACTGAAGCTTTCTTT. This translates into CSGWENTEAFF.

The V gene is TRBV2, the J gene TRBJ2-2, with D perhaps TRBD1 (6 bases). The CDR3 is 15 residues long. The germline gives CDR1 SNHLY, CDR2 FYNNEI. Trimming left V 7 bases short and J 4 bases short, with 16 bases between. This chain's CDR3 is CASKTGDAITGELFF. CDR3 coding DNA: TGTGCCAGCAAGACAGGTGATGCTATCACCGGGGAGCTGTTTTTT.

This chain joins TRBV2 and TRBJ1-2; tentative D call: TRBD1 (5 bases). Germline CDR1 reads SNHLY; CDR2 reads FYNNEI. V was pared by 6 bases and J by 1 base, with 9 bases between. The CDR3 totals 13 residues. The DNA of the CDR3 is TGTGCCAGCAGGGGGACCGTTAACTATGGCTACACCTTC. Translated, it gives CASRGTVNYGYTF.

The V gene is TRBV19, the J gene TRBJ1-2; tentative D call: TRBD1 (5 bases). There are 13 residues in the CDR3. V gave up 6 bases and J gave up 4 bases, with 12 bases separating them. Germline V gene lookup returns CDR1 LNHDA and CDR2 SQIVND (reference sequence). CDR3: CASRDTGGYGYTF. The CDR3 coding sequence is TGTGCCAGTAGAGATACTGGGGGCTATGGCTACACCTTC.

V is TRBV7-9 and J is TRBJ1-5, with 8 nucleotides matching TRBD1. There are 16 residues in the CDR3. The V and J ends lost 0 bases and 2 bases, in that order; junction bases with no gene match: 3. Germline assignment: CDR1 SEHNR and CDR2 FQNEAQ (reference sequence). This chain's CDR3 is CASSLAGQGGNQPQHF. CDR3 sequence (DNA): TGTGCCAGCAGCTTAGCCGGACAGGGAGGCAATCAGCCCCAGCATTTT.

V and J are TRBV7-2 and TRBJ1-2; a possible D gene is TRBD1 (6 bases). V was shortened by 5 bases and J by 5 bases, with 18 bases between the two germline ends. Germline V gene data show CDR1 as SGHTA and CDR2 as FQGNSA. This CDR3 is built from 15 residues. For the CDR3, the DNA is TGTGCCAGCAGCGAAGGTGGGGGGCGAGGGTATGGCTACACCTTC. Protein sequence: CASSEGGGRGYGYTF.

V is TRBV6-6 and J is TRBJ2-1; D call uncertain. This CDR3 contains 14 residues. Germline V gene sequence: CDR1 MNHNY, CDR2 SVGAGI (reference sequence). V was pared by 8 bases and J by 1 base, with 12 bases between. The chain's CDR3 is CASETRVSYNEQFF. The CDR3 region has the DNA TGTGCCAGCGAAACCAGAGTTTCCTACAATGAGCAGTTCTTC.

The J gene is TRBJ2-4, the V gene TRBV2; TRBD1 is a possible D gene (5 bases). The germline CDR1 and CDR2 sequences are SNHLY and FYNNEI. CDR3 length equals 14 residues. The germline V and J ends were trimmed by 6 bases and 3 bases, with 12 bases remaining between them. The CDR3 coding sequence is TGTGCCAGCAGCGAAATGGACAACAAAAACATTCAGTACTTC. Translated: CASSEMDNKNIQYF.

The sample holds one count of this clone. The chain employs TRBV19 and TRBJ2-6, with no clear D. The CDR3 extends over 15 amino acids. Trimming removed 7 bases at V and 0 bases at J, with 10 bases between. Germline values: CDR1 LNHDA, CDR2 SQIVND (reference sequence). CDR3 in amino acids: CASIAGNSGANVLTF. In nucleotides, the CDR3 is TGTGCCAGTATCGCCGGCAACTCTGGGGCCAACGTCCTGACTTTC.

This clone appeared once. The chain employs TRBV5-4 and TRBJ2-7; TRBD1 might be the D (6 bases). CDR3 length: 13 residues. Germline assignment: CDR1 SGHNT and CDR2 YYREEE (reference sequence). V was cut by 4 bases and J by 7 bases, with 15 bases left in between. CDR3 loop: CASSTRLGGEQYF. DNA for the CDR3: TGTGCCAGCAGCACGCGTTTAGGGGGAGAGCAGTACTTC.

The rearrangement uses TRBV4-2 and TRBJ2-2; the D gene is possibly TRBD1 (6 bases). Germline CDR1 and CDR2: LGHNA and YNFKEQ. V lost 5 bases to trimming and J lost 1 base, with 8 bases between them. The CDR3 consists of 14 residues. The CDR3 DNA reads TGTGCCAGCAGCTTCAGGGGGAACACCGGGGAGCTGTTTTTT. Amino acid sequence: CASSFRGNTGELFF.

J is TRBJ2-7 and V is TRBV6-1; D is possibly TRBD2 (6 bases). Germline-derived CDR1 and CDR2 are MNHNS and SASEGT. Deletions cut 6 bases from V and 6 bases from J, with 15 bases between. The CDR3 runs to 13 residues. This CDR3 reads CASRRDSLAEQYF. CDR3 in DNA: TGTGCCAGCAGGAGGGACTCACTGGCCGAGCAGTACTTC.

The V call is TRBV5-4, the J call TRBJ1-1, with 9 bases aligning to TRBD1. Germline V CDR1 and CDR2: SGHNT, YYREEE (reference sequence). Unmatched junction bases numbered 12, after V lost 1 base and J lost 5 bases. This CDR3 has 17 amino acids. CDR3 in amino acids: CASSLYRPDRGGTEAFF. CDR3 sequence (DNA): TGTGCCAGCAGCTTGTATCGCCCGGACAGGGGAGGTACTGAAGCTTTCTTT.

The CDR3 DNA is TGTGCCAGCAGCCGCCGACCACCCAACAGAACTGATGAGCAGTTCTTC. It translates to CASSRRPPNRTDEQFF. V usage is TRBV11-3 and J usage is TRBJ2-1; D unclear. The CDR3 extends over 16 amino acids. Germline CDR1 and CDR2: SGHNT and YENEEA. V lost 5 bases and J 8 bases, leaving 22 bases between the germline ends.